A single sample gave rise to the 18 T cell receptor beta chains below, sequenced in a study of shared T cell receptors in the human thymus. Generated by immunoSEQ multiplex PCR, the TCRdb table keeps only in-frame clones and is missing some. The profile shows 720,000 or so clones, 80% to 90% of them singletons. A further study also used this sample, focusing on human thymus T cells.

The sequenced material came from thymocytes. Every receptor here comes from a girl under three years old with a congenital heart defect.

This rearrangement joins TRBV5-1 to TRBJ1-1; D is unresolved. Germline V CDR1 and CDR2: SGHRS, YFSETQ. Trimming cost V 4 bases and J 8 bases, with 18 bases left between them. CDR3 size: 14 residues. The CDR3 coding sequence is TGCGCCAGCAGCCCAAGGACTTTCCCCGCGGAAGCTTTCTTT. It is translated as CASSPRTFPAEAFF.

This chain uses TRBV7-2 with TRBJ1-5, with 10 positions matching TRBD1. The V and J ends lost 5 bases and 5 bases, in that order; junction bases with no gene match: 12. The CDR3 sequence is 17 residues long. The germline CDR1 and CDR2 sequences are SGHTA and FQGNSA. CDR3 amino acids: CASSRPGTGVGDQPQHF. DNA of the CDR3: TGTGCCAGCAGCCGACCCGGGACAGGGGTAGGAGATCAGCCCCAGCATTTT.

Note on this clone: Additional DNA sequences in this sample encode the identical CDR3. This chain connects TRBV5-1 to TRBJ1-1; D is undetermined. The germline CDR1 and CDR2 sequences are SGHRS and YFSETQ. This CDR3 is 13 amino acids long. V was cut by 2 bases and J by 1 base, with 6 bases left in between. CDR3 in amino acids: CASSLAPNTEAFF. The CDR3 bases are TGCGCCAGCAGCTTAGCCCCGAACACTGAAGCTTTCTTT. Supplemented by reference TRBV5-1 and TRBJ1-1, the full variable domain reads KAGVTQTPRYLIKTRGQQVTLSCSPISGHRSVSWYQQTPGQGLQFLFEYFSETQRNKGNFPGRFSGRQFSNSRSEMNVSTLELGDSALYLCASSLAPNTEAFFGQGTRLTVV.

The genes are TRBV10-3 and TRBJ1-1; D is unresolved. The CDR3 sequence is 16 residues long. Germline V gene sequence: CDR1 ENHRY, CDR2 SYGVKD. Deletions cut 5 bases from V and 0 bases from J, with 16 bases between. The CDR3 DNA reads TGTGCCATCAGTAATCCCCTAGGAAGAATGAACACTGAAGCTTTCTTT. Protein product: CAISNPLGRMNTEAFF.

The chain has TRBV9 and TRBJ1-6; maybe TRBD1 (6 bases). CDR1 is SGDLS, CDR2 YYNGEE, per germline. Trimming left V 4 bases short and J 4 bases short, with 15 bases between. The CDR3 totals 16 residues. CDR3 in amino acids: CASSLTAGTYNSPLHF. CDR3 coding DNA: TGTGCCAGCAGCCTTACGGCAGGGACATATAATTCACCCCTCCACTTT.

The chain uses TRBV7-4 and TRBJ2-5; D perhaps matches TRBD1 (6 bases). V shed 1 base and J shed 4 bases, with 19 bases lying between them. Germline CDR1 SGHVT, CDR2 SQSDAQ. The CDR3 is 17 residues long. The DNA for the CDR3 is TGTGCCAGCAGCTTAGGCCAAGGGGGTTCCCACGGAGAGACCCAGTACTTC. It specifies CASSLGQGGSHGETQYF.

This clone was seen once. V and J are TRBV5-6 and TRBJ2-1; 12 bases are a match to TRBD2. Losses at the gene ends were 0 bases for V and 6 bases for J; bases not matched to a gene: 4. CDR1 is SGHDT and CDR2 is YYEEEE in the germline V gene. This CDR3 spans 16 amino acids. CDR3 sequence: CASSLGLAGAPNEQFF. Here the CDR3 DNA reads TGTGCCAGCAGCTTGGGACTAGCGGGGGCCCCCAATGAGCAGTTCTTC.

The rearrangement joins TRBV5-8 to TRBJ1-4, with 9 bases aligning to TRBD1. Germline CDR1 and CDR2: SGHTS and YDEGEE. With 8 bases clipped from V and 7 bases from J, the junction kept 9 bases outside the gene matches. CDR3 size: 14 residues. As DNA, the CDR3 is TGTGCCAGTTACCGGACAGGGGTGGGTGAAAAACTGTTTTTT. Protein product: CASYRTGVGEKLFF.

J is TRBJ2-3 and V is TRBV5-5, with TRBD1 identical over 7 bases. The V gene's germline CDR1 is SGHKS and CDR2 YYEKEE (reference sequence). Trimming took 4 bases from V and 3 from J; bases not matched to a gene: 20. This CDR3 has 19 amino acids. CDR3 DNA: TGTGCCAGCAGCCCGGTAAGAGCTAGGGGGCTAGATTCGACAGATACGCAGTATTTT. Protein: CASSPVRARGLDSTDTQYF.

As concerns this clone: Other nucleotide sequences in the sample specify the same CDR3. The chain combines TRBV19 with TRBJ1-3; 9 bases map to TRBD1. V lost 4 bases and J lost 7; bases outside the gene matches: 11. This CDR3 contains 16 residues. The germline V gene has CDR1 LNHDA and CDR2 SQIVND (reference sequence). DNA for the CDR3: TGTGCCAGTAGTACCGAGGGCGGGACAGGGAGGAACACCATATATTTT. Translating it yields CASSTEGGTGRNTIYF. Full variable domain (remainder filled in from reference TRBV19 and TRBJ1-3): DGGITQSPKYLFRKEGQNVTLSCEQNLNHDAMYWYRQDPGQGLRLIYYSQIVNDFQKGDIAEGYSVSREKKESFPLTVTSAQKNPTAFYLCASSTEGGTGRNTIYFGEGSWLTVV.

The chain has TRBV27 and TRBJ2-3; 10 bases align to TRBD2. Germline V gives CDR1 MNHEY, CDR2 SMNVEV (reference sequence). The junction had 20 bases not matched to a gene; V was cut back by 5 bases and J by 6 bases. CDR3 length: 19 residues. In DNA form, the CDR3 reads TGTGCCAGCAGTCCCCCCGAGCGGGGGGGCCGGGAGGAAGGGGATACGCAGTATTTT. Encoded protein: CASSPPERGGREEGDTQYF.

V gene TRBV5-1 combines with J gene TRBJ2-1; maybe TRBD2 (6 bases). Per the germline V gene, CDR1 is SGHRS and CDR2 is YFSETQ. This CDR3 spans 15 amino acids. Trimming pared 4 bases from V and 1 base from J, leaving 12 bases between. DNA of the CDR3: TGCGCCAGCAGCAAGGACTACAAATCCTACAATGAGCAGTTCTTC. Its protein product is CASSKDYKSYNEQFF.

The chain joins TRBV12-5 to TRBJ1-1, with TRBD1 as a possible D gene (6 bases). Trimming removed 2 bases from V and 1 base from J, with 20 bases in between. CDR1 is LGHNT, CDR2 FRNRAP, per germline. The length of the CDR3 is 18 residues. CDR3 DNA sequence: TGTGCTAGTGGTTTGAAAAAGACAGGCCCTTTGAAGAACACTGAAGCTTTCTTT. Translating gives CASGLKKTGPLKNTEAFF.

The genes are TRBV4-2 and TRBJ1-1; weak D call: TRBD1 (6 bases). The V end lost 0 bases, the J end lost 9 bases, and 14 bases lay between the germline ends. The CDR3 has 14 amino acids. CDR1 LGHNA and CDR2 YNFKEQ come from the germline V gene. The CDR3 is CASSQDRAGGQAFF. The CDR3 DNA reads as TGTGCCAGCAGCCAAGATCGGGCGGGGGGGCAAGCTTTCTTT.

This chain's CDR3 is CASTSRTARTGELFF. CDR3 sequence (DNA): TGTGCCAGCACCAGTAGGACTGCGAGGACCGGGGAGCTGTTTTTT. The rearrangement joins TRBV6-1 to TRBJ2-2, with D perhaps TRBD2 (5 bases). Looked up from germline, CDR1 is MNHNS and CDR2 is SASEGT. This CDR3 region has 15 residues. Deletions cut 7 bases from V and 5 bases from J, with 17 bases between.

The gene calls are TRBV5-6 and TRBJ1-5; no clear D. The germline gives CDR1 SGHDT, CDR2 YYEEEE. Trimming pared 1 base from V and 2 bases from J, leaving 7 bases between. CDR3 length: 14 residues. CDR3 in amino acids: CASSLYRRNQPQHF. CDR3 bases: TGTGCCAGCAGCTTGTACAGACGCAATCAGCCCCAGCATTTT.

V and J are TRBV20-1 and TRBJ1-1; 8 positions agree with TRBD1. Per the germline V gene, CDR1 is DFQATT and CDR2 is SNEGSKA (reference sequence). V lost 5 bases to trimming and J lost 7 bases; unmatched junction nucleotides: 3. The CDR3 is made up of 11 amino acids. CDR3 sequence reads: CSAWTGIEAFF. CDR3 bases: TGCAGTGCTTGGACAGGGATTGAAGCTTTCTTT.

The chain has TRBV9 and TRBJ1-1; 7 bases match TRBD1. Unmatched junction bases numbered 11, after V lost 0 bases and J lost 0 bases. This CDR3 region has 18 residues. Germline CDR1 is SGDLS and CDR2 is YYNGEE. CDR3 coding DNA: TGTGCCAGCAGCGTAGCTATCTCCGTCCAGGGGGTGAACACTGAAGCTTTCTTT. Residues: CASSVAISVQGVNTEAFF.